Listed here are 20 T cell receptor beta chains from one sample, sequenced in a study of siplizumab effects on memory and regulatory T cells. Sequencing was performed with immunoSEQ multiplex PCR; in TCRdb, only in-frame clones are kept and a portion is missing. The profile shows about 87,000 clones, 85% to 90% of them singletons. Sequenced input: CD4+ T cells sorted from blood. These receptors were collected from a human donor in good health.

In its sample, this clone was seen once. The chain carries TRBV7-2 and TRBJ2-5, with D perhaps TRBD1 (6 bases). Germline CDR1 reads SGHTA; CDR2 reads FQGNSA. The V gene lost 5 bases and the J gene lost 5 bases, with 15 bases spanning the gap. The CDR3 consists of 14 residues. For the CDR3, the DNA is TGTGCCAGCAGCGCCTACAGGGAAGGGGAGACCCAGTACTTC. Amino acid sequence: CASSAYREGETQYF.

This rearrangement joins TRBV19 to TRBJ2-3, with D possibly matching TRBD2 (6 bases). The CDR3 consists of 18 residues. V lost 3 bases and J lost 1, with 20 bases in between. In germline, CDR1 is LNHDA, CDR2 SQIVND (reference sequence). In DNA form, the CDR3 reads TGTGCCAGTAGTATGAACCCTCGTTATAGCGGCGGCACAGATACGCAGTATTTT. The encoded protein is CASSMNPRYSGGTDTQYF.

The genes are TRBV10-3 and TRBJ1-5; D remains ambiguous. Deletions cut 2 bases from V and 7 bases from J, with 9 bases between. Looked up from germline, CDR1 is ENHRY and CDR2 is SYGVKD. The CDR3 is made up of 13 amino acids. CDR3 protein: CAISEAPSQPQHF. DNA for the CDR3: TGTGCCATCAGTGAGGCCCCAAGCCAGCCCCAGCATTTT.

V usage is TRBV6-1 and J usage is TRBJ2-2, with unresolved D. Germline V gene lookup returns CDR1 MNHNS and CDR2 SASEGT. Trimming removed 3 bases at V and 4 bases at J, with 9 bases between. The CDR3 covers 14 residues. CDR3 nucleotide sequence: TGTGCCAGCAGTGATCGGTTGGGCACCGGGGAGCTGTTTTTT. Translation gives CASSDRLGTGELFF.

This rearrangement joins TRBV28 to TRBJ1-1; 8 nucleotides align to TRBD1. Germline V gene data show CDR1 as MDHEN and CDR2 as SYDVKM. The CDR3 is made up of 13 amino acids. V lost 8 bases and J lost 2; bases outside the gene matches: 4. The CDR3 here is CASGGQANTEAFF. CDR3 sequence (DNA): TGTGCCAGCGGGGGACAGGCAAACACTGAAGCTTTCTTT.

The CDR3 reads CASSPDRATGELFF. For the CDR3, the DNA is TGTGCCAGCAGTCCCGACAGGGCAACCGGGGAGCTGTTTTTT. This rearrangement joins TRBV2 to TRBJ2-2; 7 bases are a match to TRBD1. The CDR3 has 14 residues. Losses at the gene ends were 5 bases for V and 5 bases for J; bases not matched to a gene: 5. From germline, CDR1 is SNHLY and CDR2 FYNNEI.

The gene calls are TRBV11-3 and TRBJ2-5, with D maybe TRBD1 (5 bases). V gave up 2 bases and J gave up 6 bases, with 16 bases separating them. The germline CDR1 and CDR2 sequences are SGHNT and YENEEA. The CDR3 runs 15 residues. The CDR3 bases are TGTGCCAGCAGCTTAAGGGGAACCAGCGCGCAGACCCAGTACTTC. This codes for CASSLRGTSAQTQYF.

The rearrangement joins TRBV18 to TRBJ1-1; TRBD1 aligns across 9 bases. V gave up 8 bases and J gave up 5 bases; unmatched junction bases: 9. The CDR3 spans 14 residues. Per the germline V gene, CDR1 is KGHSH and CDR2 is LQKENI. CDR3 sequence reads: CASARTGEETEAFF. For the CDR3, the DNA is TGTGCCAGCGCGAGGACAGGGGAGGAAACTGAAGCTTTCTTT. Full variable domain (missing parts from reference TRBV18 and TRBJ1-1): NAGVMQNPRHLVRRRGQEARLRCSPMKGHSHVYWYRQLPEEGLKFMVYLQKENIIDESGMPKERFSAEFPKEGPSILRIQQVVRGDSAAYFCASARTGEETEAFFGQGTRLTVV.

V and J are TRBV5-6 and TRBJ2-5; 12 nucleotides match TRBD1. V lost 7 bases, J lost 5 bases, and 6 bases stayed unmatched. CDR3 length: 14 residues. Per germline, CDR1 SGHDT and CDR2 YYEEEE. The CDR3 loop reads CASGDRGRGETQYF. The CDR3 DNA reads TGTGCCAGCGGGGACAGGGGGCGAGGTGAGACCCAGTACTTC.

CDR3 region: CASRRQGSSYEQYF. In DNA form, the CDR3 reads TGTGCCAGTCGGAGACAGGGCTCCTCCTACGAGCAGTACTTC. V usage is TRBV2 and J usage is TRBJ2-7, with 7 bases lining up with TRBD1. The CDR3 length is 14 residues. V shed 9 bases, J shed 0 bases, and the junction held 8 bases outside the gene matches. Looked up from germline, CDR1 is SNHLY and CDR2 is FYNNEI.

The count of this clone is one. CDR3 residues: CASRTLRGGTEAFF. The CDR3 DNA reads as TGTGCCAGCAGGACCCTCAGGGGGGGCACTGAAGCTTTCTTT. This chain connects TRBV6-5 to TRBJ1-1, with 7 bases lining up with TRBD1. The length of the CDR3 is 14 residues. V lost 6 bases to trimming and J lost 4 bases; unmatched junction nucleotides: 8. Germline V lookup: CDR1 MNHEY, CDR2 SVGAGI.

V gene TRBV19 combines with J gene TRBJ2-5; D is uncertain. The CDR3 is 12 residues long. CDR1 and CDR2 (germline): LNHDA, SQIVND (reference sequence). The V and J ends lost 4 bases and 5 bases respectively, with 8 bases between them. DNA of the CDR3: TGTGCCAGTAGTAGGCAGTACGAGACCCAGTACTTC. This sequence encodes CASSRQYETQYF.

This clone appeared a few times. J is TRBJ2-5 and V is TRBV5-1, with 7 bases identical to TRBD2. CDR3 length equals 17 residues. CDR1 SGHRS and CDR2 YFSETQ come from the germline V gene. With 4 bases clipped from V and 4 bases from J, the junction kept 16 bases outside the gene matches. The CDR3 coding sequence is TGCGCCAGCAGCCCTGGGACCGGGAGGATTGGGCGAGAGACCCAGTACTTC. Protein sequence: CASSPGTGRIGRETQYF.

V is TRBV28 and J is TRBJ1-5, with a possible D match to TRBD1 (6 bases). The V end lost 3 bases, the J end lost 6 bases, and 15 bases lay between the germline ends. CDR1 MDHEN and CDR2 SYDVKM come from the germline V gene. The CDR3 contains 15 residues. In DNA form, the CDR3 reads TGTGCCAGCAGTTTGGCCTCTGGGGGGCTTCAGCCCCAGCATTTT. This codes for CASSLASGGLQPQHF.

V and J are TRBV9 and TRBJ2-7; weak D call: TRBD2 (6 bases). In germline, CDR1 is SGDLS, CDR2 YYNGEE. V lost 4 bases and J lost 0, with 17 bases in between. This CDR3 comprises 16 residues. Here the CDR3 reads CASSPRAGKSSYEQYF. CDR3 DNA: TGTGCCAGCAGCCCCCGCGCGGGGAAGAGCTCCTACGAGCAGTACTTC.

This chain joins TRBV5-6 and TRBJ2-7; 9 positions match TRBD1. Germline V CDR1 and CDR2: SGHDT, YYEEEE. V was clipped by 3 bases and J by 2 bases; unmatched bases: 3. This CDR3 is built from 14 residues. The CDR3 loop reads CASSWDRATYEQYF. In nucleotides, the CDR3 is TGTGCCAGCAGCTGGGACAGGGCCACCTACGAGCAGTACTTC.

This chain connects TRBV11-3 to TRBJ2-1; weak D call: TRBD1 (5 bases). The CDR3 loop spans 17 amino acids. Germline V gene data show CDR1 as SGHNT and CDR2 as YENEEA. V was trimmed by 0 bases and J by 8 bases, leaving 20 bases between them. CDR3 region: CASSLDWGRLTSDEQFF. The CDR3, as DNA: TGTGCCAGCAGCTTAGATTGGGGCAGATTGACCAGCGATGAGCAGTTCTTC.

In the case of this clone: This sample includes further DNA sequences coding for the same CDR3. The chain uses TRBV7-3 and TRBJ2-3; D is unclear. The CDR3 runs to 13 residues. Germline-derived CDR1 and CDR2 are SGHTA and FQGTGA. Trimming took 0 bases from V and 3 from J, leaving 4 bases between them. CDR3 nucleotide sequence: TGTGCCAGCAGCTTAACGGGTACAGATACGCAGTATTTT. Encoded protein: CASSLTGTDTQYF.

The chain carries TRBV5-4 and TRBJ1-2; 7 bases match TRBD1. V shed 3 bases and J 7 bases; nucleotides not matched to a gene: 6. Germline V gene sequence: CDR1 SGHNT, CDR2 YYREEE (reference sequence). The CDR3 consists of 13 residues. This CDR3 is CASSSQGLVGYTF. Written as DNA, the CDR3 is TGTGCCAGCAGCTCACAGGGGCTGGTTGGCTACACCTTC.

J is TRBJ2-2 and V is TRBV2, with 7 bases matching TRBD1. Germline CDR1 and CDR2: SNHLY and FYNNEI. Trimming removed 6 bases from V and 5 bases from J; junction bases left unmatched: 3. The CDR3 has 13 amino acids. CDR3 DNA: TGTGCCAGCAGGGACAGGTCTACCGGGGAGCTGTTTTTT. Amino acid sequence: CASRDRSTGELFF.